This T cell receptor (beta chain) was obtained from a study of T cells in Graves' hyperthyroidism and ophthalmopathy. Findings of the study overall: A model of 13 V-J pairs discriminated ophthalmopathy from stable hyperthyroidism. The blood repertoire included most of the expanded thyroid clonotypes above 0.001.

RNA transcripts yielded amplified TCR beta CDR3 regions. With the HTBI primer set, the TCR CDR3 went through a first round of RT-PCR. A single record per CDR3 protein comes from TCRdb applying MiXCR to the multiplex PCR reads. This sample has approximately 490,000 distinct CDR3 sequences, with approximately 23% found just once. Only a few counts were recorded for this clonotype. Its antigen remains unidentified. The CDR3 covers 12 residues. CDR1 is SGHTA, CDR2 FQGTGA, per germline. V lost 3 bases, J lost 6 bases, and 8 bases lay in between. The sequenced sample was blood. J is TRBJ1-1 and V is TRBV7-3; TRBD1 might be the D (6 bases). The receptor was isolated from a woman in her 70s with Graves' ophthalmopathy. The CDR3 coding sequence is TGTGCCAGCAGCTTGGGGGGCTCTGAAGCTTTCTTT. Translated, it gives CASSLGGSEAFF.